This T cell receptor (beta chain) was sequenced for a study of identical twins. Germline CDR1 is SGHRS and CDR2 is YFSETQ. V lost 5 bases, J lost 4 bases, and 6 bases stayed unmatched. The CDR3 length is 14 residues. TCRdb re-analysed the 5' RACE reads in MiXCR, keeping a single row per CDR3 protein. The top ten clones hold approximately 0.98% of a sample with 450,000 or so distinct CDR3 sequences, around an eighth of them seen once. This clonotype was counted between two and nine times. The sample was also linked to a second study, of yellow fever vaccine responses in identical twins.

The TCR sequence derives from a woman aged 18 to 35 in good health. Material for sequencing was CD4+ T cells sorted from blood. V and J are TRBV5-1 and TRBJ2-7; 10 bases are shared with TRBD1. The CDR3 is CASRPGQGGYEQYF. The CDR3 DNA sequence: TGCGCCAGCAGACCCGGACAGGGGGGTTACGAGCAGTACTTC.